This TCR beta chain was identified in a study of cytomegalovirus exposure and HLA in healthy donors. Germline V lookup: CDR1 KGHSH, CDR2 LQKENI. This CDR3 has 15 amino acids. V lost 3 bases, J lost 7 bases, and 13 bases lay in between. It was with 60 Vbeta and 13 Jbeta primers that the PCR ran. Sequencing was performed with immunoSEQ multiplex PCR; in TCRdb, only in-frame clones are kept and a portion is missing. The sample lists around 40,000 clones; 68% were seen once. The sample taken for sequencing was PBMCs. The chain combines TRBV18 with TRBJ1-6; D ambiguous. The clonotype was recovered from a man in his forties or fifties in good health and CMV-seronegative. CDR3 bases: TGTGCCAGCTCACCGTGGTCAACGCGAAATTCACCCCTCCACTTT. Its translation: CASSPWSTRNSPLHF.